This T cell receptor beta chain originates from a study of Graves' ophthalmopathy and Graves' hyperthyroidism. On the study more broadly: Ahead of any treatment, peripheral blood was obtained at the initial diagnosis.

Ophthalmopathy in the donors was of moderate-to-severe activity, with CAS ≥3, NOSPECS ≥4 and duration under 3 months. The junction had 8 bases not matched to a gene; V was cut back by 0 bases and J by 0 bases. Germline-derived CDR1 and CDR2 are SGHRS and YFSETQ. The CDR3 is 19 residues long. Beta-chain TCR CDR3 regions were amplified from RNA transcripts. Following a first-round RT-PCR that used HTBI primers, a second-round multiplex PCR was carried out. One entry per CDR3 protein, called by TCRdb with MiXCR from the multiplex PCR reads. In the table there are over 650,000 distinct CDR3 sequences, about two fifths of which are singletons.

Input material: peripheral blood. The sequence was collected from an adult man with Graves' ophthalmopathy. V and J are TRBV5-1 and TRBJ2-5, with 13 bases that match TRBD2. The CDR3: CASSLGGLAGSYYQETQYF. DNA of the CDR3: TGCGCCAGCAGCTTGGGGGGACTAGCGGGATCATACTACCAAGAGACCCAGTACTTC.